This is a list of T cell receptor beta chains from one sample in a study of regulatory T cells in long-lasting Graves disease. MiXCR, run by TCRdb on the multiplex PCR reads, gives a single entry per CDR3 protein. The sample holds roughly 380,000 distinct CDR3 sequences, 15% to 19% seen once. The sequenced sample was peripheral blood mononuclear cells (PBMCs), obtained at new diagnosis, from a patient treated with antithyroid drugs. Receptors originate from a female donor with Graves disease. CDR3s include the opening cysteine and the closing phenylalanine or tryptophan. D genes are given only for firm matches. A clone size is listed for some rows: how often the clone was seen (once, few, many), or a class if it is expanded.

>TRBD1|TRBJ2-7|many|TRBV7-9|15
TGTGCCAGCAGCGCAGCCGGGACAGGGACCTACGAGCAGTACTTC
CASSAAGTGTYEQYF
>TRBD2|TRBJ2-7|many|TRBV12-3/TRBV12-4|18
TGTGCCAGCAGTCACCCCGGACTAGCGGGAGAGGTTTCCTACGAGCAGTACTTC
CASSHPGLAGEVSYEQYF
>NA|TRBJ1-6|many|TRBV7-3|14
TGTGCCAGCAGCTTAAGACGGGATAATTCACCCCTCCACTTT
CASSLRRDNSPLHF
>NA|TRBJ1-2|many|TRBV18|14
TGTGCCAGCTCACCGACGTTCCTTAGCGATGGCTACACCTTC
CASSPTFLSDGYTF
>NA|TRBJ2-3|NA|TRBV9|14
TGTGCCAGCAGCGTAGAGGGGAGTACAGATACGCAGTATTTT
CASSVEGSTDTQYF
>NA|TRBJ1-3|many|TRBV28|12
TGTGCCAGCACCGAGGCTGGAAACACCATATATTTT
CASTEAGNTIYF
>NA|TRBJ2-4|many|TRBV6-1|15
TGTGCCAGCATTAGCGGACAGCTAGCCAAAAACATTCAGTACTTC
CASISGQLAKNIQYF
>NA|TRBJ1-2|many|TRBV9|15
TGTGCCAGCAGCGTAGGCACGGGGGCAGTCTATGGCTACACCTTC
CASSVGTGAVYGYTF
>TRBD1|TRBJ1-1|many|TRBV9|17
TGTGCCAGCAGCCCTGAGGGAGGGACAGGGGGCCACACTGAAGCTTTCTTT
CASSPEGGTGGHTEAFF
>TRBD1|TRBJ1-2|few|TRBV5-1|16
TGTGCCAGCAGCGTTGGAGGGACAGGGGTAATCCATGGCTACACCTTC
CASSVGGTGVIHGYTF
>NA|TRBJ1-1|many|TRBV7-2|16
TGTGCCAGCAGCCCGGTTACAGCATCGGTCGGCACTGAAGCTTTCTTT
CASSPVTASVGTEAFF
>NA|TRBJ1-5|many|TRBV2|14
TGTGCCAGCAGCCCCGACGGCGCCAATCAGCCCCAGCATTTT
CASSPDGANQPQHF
>NA|TRBJ1-1|many|TRBV11-2|13
TGTGCCAGCAGCTTAGTTCCGTTCCTAGAAGCTTTCTTT
CASSLVPFLEAFF
>TRBD1|TRBJ1-2|many|TRBV4-2|14
TGTGCCAGCAGCCAACCTGACAGGGGCTATGGCTACACCTTC
CASSQPDRGYGYTF
>NA|TRBJ2-5|many|TRBV20-1|17
TGCAGTGCCAGTACCTGGGTCAAGGATCTCATCGGAGAGACCCAGTACTTC
CSASTWVKDLIGETQYF
>TRBD2|TRBJ2-3|NA|TRBV9|16
TGTGCCAGCAGCGTAGGGGGACTAGCGGGGCCCGATACGCAGTATTTT
CASSVGGLAGPDTQYF
>NA|TRBJ2-3|NA|TRBV7-9|16
TGTGCCAGCAGCACCGGGGGAGGGGGCGCCTCAGATACGCAGTATTTT
CASSTGGGGASDTQYF
>NA|TRBJ1-2|NA|TRBV28|15
TGTGCCAGCAACCTCGGGGCTGACCGGAACTATGGCTACACCTTC
CASNLGADRNYGYTF
>NA|TRBJ2-4|many|TRBV28|19
TGTGCCAGCAGTACCCCTATAGAAGTCGGACCGCTAGCCAAAAACATTCAGTACTTC
CASSTPIEVGPLAKNIQYF
>NA|TRBJ2-3|many|TRBV28|12
TGTGCCAGCAGCCAGCAGAGGGTTACGCAGTATTTT
CASSQQRVTQYF
>NA|TRBJ1-2|many|TRBV11-2|15
TGTGCCAGCAGCTTCGGCAGGACAGCCGATGATGGCTACACCTTC
CASSFGRTADDGYTF
>NA|TRBJ2-1|few|TRBV4-1|15
TGCGCCAGCAGCCAAGGGGATAGGTATCGGAATGAGCAGTTCTTC
CASSQGDRYRNEQFF
>NA|TRBJ1-5|many|TRBV12-3/TRBV12-4|13
TGTGCCAGCAGCAAACAGGGAAATCAGCCCCAGCATTTT
CASSKQGNQPQHF
>TRBD1|TRBJ1-2|many|TRBV5-1|16
TGCGCCAGCAGCTTCGTTGGGACAGCGAATAACTATGGCTACACCTTC
CASSFVGTANNYGYTF
>NA|TRBJ1-5|few|TRBV20-1|13
TGCAGTGTGAGGGACTTCGGCGATCAGCCCCAGCATTTT
CSVRDFGDQPQHF
>NA|TRBJ2-3|many|TRBV20-1|13
TGCAGTGCTAGCGGCGTTACCCCAGATACGCAGTATTTT
CSASGVTPDTQYF
>NA|TRBJ2-2|many|TRBV11-1|14
TGTGCCAGCACCTCCGACTCGCGGAACGGGGAGCTGTTTTTT
CASTSDSRNGELFF
>TRBD1|TRBJ2-1|many|TRBV10-3|16
TGTGCCATCAGTGAGTCGGCCGGGACAGGACACAATGAGCAGTTCTTC
CAISESAGTGHNEQFF
>NA|TRBJ2-7|many|TRBV7-6|14
TGTGCCAGCAGCTTACGCGTGGGGGGGGCCGAGCAGTACTTC
CASSLRVGGAEQYF
>NA|TRBJ1-4|many|TRBV4-1|13
TGCGCCAGCAGCCTATCGAGGGATGAAAAACTGTTTTTT
CASSLSRDEKLFF